Reported below is one T cell receptor beta chain. What it binds is not known. Only in-frame clones appear in the TCRdb table, and some are missing; sequencing was by immunoSEQ multiplex PCR. The sample lists roughly 32,000 clones; approximately 89% were seen once. The sample comes from a study of a mutant IDH1 vaccine in newly diagnosed glioma. On the study more broadly: V12 took place at week 35, and V13 at week 47. Points from the study as a whole: Seemingly, top peripheral T cell clonotype changes bore no relation to pseudoprogression.

Germline values: CDR1 MGHRA, CDR2 YSYEKL. The CDR3 sequence is 18 residues long. After removal of 3 bases from V and 0 bases from J, the junction contained 13 bases not matched to a gene. Time point here: week 47, end of study. Mutant IDH1 20-mer peptide, at 300 ug, made up each vaccine dose, with topical imiquimod. New WHO grade 3 or 4 astrocytomas that were IDH1-mutant and ATRX-lost occurred in the donors. The chain links TRBV4-1 to TRBJ2-5, with TRBD1 matching over 7 bases. The source of this sequence is a man aged 40-55 years with glioma. The starting material was PBMCs, obtained from a glioma patient whose treatment included an IDH1 peptide vaccine. This chain's CDR3 is CASSHSNHRGLYQETQYF. As DNA, the CDR3 is TGCGCCAGCAGCCATTCAAACCACAGGGGATTGTACCAAGAGACCCAGTACTTC.